The 2 T cell receptor beta chains in this list originate from one sample, sequenced in a study of blood T cells in healthy people across ages (dated by TCRdb to 2015 to 2017). The library was obtained by 5' RACE. TCRdb records Illumina HiSeq 2500 as the sequencer. A second PCR of 7 to 11 cycles was performed with a sample-barcoded 5' primer and a J-beta primer mix. Using fastp trimming at Q25 and MiXCR clonotype assembly, TCRdb reanalyzed the public sequencing data and kept in-frame beta chains. Rows are unified per CDR3 protein, each entry keeping the most common DNA and genes. This sample gives fewer than 2,000,000 distinct CDR3 sequences in total; roughly 32% of them show up just once. The ten biggest clones cover approximately 10% of the sample. Sequenced: blood. The receptor set was obtained from a young woman in good health.

This clonotype was seen a few times. V is TRBV20-1 and J is TRBJ2-5; D is possibly TRBD2 (7 bases). Trimming left V 0 bases short and J 7 bases short, with 27 bases between. Per the germline V gene, CDR1 is DFQATT and CDR2 is SNEGSKA (reference sequence). The CDR3 has 18 amino acids. Written as DNA, the CDR3 is TGCAGTGCTAGAGATTGGGGGGGCCTTGTTGGCGGAGAGGGGACCCAGTACTTC. Protein product: CSARDWGGLVGGEGTQYF.

Comments on this clonotype: A read error may be the cause here, since a much bigger clone is one base away. The J gene is TRBJ2-1, the V gene TRBV7-3; TRBD2 matches at 11 bases. J was trimmed by 5 bases and V by 5 bases; bases with no gene match: 5. The CDR3 consists of 15 residues. Germline V gene sequence: CDR1 SGHTA, CDR2 FQGTGA. CDR3: CASSISGGAHNEQFF. CDR3 in DNA: TGTGCCAGCAGCATTAGCGGGGGGGCCCACAATGAGCAGTTCTTC.